This T cell receptor (beta chain) comes out of a study of blood T cell repertoires in COVID-19. Background on the study: Collection of acute and convalescent COVID-19 samples took place in the United States, Italy and Spain.

Libraries were prepared by immunoSEQ multiplex PCR; TCRdb keeps only in-frame clonotypes and omits some of them. Among under 90,000 clones listed, roughly 90% were seen once. Germline assignment: CDR1 KGHSY and CDR2 FQNENV. The length of the CDR3 is 15 residues. V dropped 0 bases and J dropped 4 bases, with 12 bases sitting between them. The sequence was collected from a man in his forties or fifties with COVID-19, enrolled during active disease. Sequencing used peripheral blood. The rearrangement joins TRBV16 to TRBJ1-1, with a weak D call TRBD1 (6 bases). The CDR3 protein is CASSQSGQSATEAFF. The CDR3 nucleotides read TGTGCCAGCAGCCAATCGGGACAAAGTGCCACTGAAGCTTTCTTT.